This is a list of T cell receptor beta chains from one sample in a study of T cell repertoires in cytomegalovirus infection. TCRdb independently ran MiXCR on the reads; one entry per CDR3 protein. The sample has 110,000 to 150,000 distinct CDR3 sequences, 5.5% to 8% seen once. The sequenced sample consisted of PBMCs. The receptor source for this set is a human donor in good health (CMV status not recorded). Some clones in this sample may be carry-over from other donors' samples. Both conserved end residues are part of each CDR3. The D gene is left open where the match is weak. Only some rows state a clone size, as once, few, many or a class for expanded clones.

v_gene	j_gene	d_gene	abundance	CDR3nt	CDR3aa
TRBV7-8	TRBJ2-4	NA	many	TGTGCCAGCAGCTTAGAGGCAAGGGCCAAAAACATTCAGTACTTC	CASSLEARAKNIQYF
TRBV7-2	TRBJ2-7	NA	many	TGTGCCAGCAGCTTAGGGACCTACGAGCAGTACTTC	CASSLGTYEQYF
TRBV7-8	TRBJ2-1	NA	many	TGTGCCAGCAGCTTGAGGGGTGCTGACAATGAGCAGTTCTTC	CASSLRGADNEQFF
TRBV7-7	TRBJ1-3	NA	many	TGTGCTAGCAGCTTAACAGCAGACCTCTCTGGAAACACCATATATTTT	CASSLTADLSGNTIYF
TRBV7-3	TRBJ2-7	NA	NA	TGTGCCAGCGTAGGGCCGGGGCCCTCCTACGAGCAGTACTTC	CASVGPGPSYEQYF
TRBV7-9	TRBJ1-1	NA	few	TGTGCCAGCAGCTCAAGCTGGTATCGGTACACTGAAGCTTTCTTT	CASSSSWYRYTEAFF
TRBV20-1	TRBJ2-1	NA	NA	TGCAGTGCTAGGGTAGGGACTGGAGCTAACAATGAGCAGTTCTTC	CSARVGTGANNEQFF
TRBV5-4	TRBJ2-5	TRBD1	NA	TGTGCCAGCAGCTTGGGTCAGGGACAGGAGACCCAGTACTTC	CASSLGQGQETQYF
TRBV7-9	TRBJ2-7	TRBD2	many	TGTGCCAGCAGCTCACTCGGCGGGGGGAGCTCCTACGAGCAGTACTTC	CASSSLGGGSSYEQYF
TRBV7-9	TRBJ2-5	NA	many	TGTGCCAGCAGCCAAGGGGACACGGGATTGGAGACCCAGTACTTC	CASSQGDTGLETQYF
TRBV4-2	TRBJ1-1	NA	many	TGTGCCAGCAGCCAATCCTGGGAGACTGAAGCTTTCTTT	CASSQSWETEAFF
TRBV20-1	TRBJ2-7	TRBD2	few	TGCAGTGCTTTTGGCGGCAGAACGCGGGGGGAGCAGTACTTC	CSAFGGRTRGEQYF
TRBV12-3/TRBV12-4	TRBJ1-2	TRBD1	many	TGTGCCAGCAGTTTTCGGGACAGGCTGACTGGCTACACCTTC	CASSFRDRLTGYTF
TRBV6-6	TRBJ2-7	NA	many	TGTGCCAGCAGCCCCCGGCATCTCTACGAGCAGTACTTC	CASSPRHLYEQYF
TRBV5-1	TRBJ1-2	NA	many	TGCGCCAGCAGCAGGACAGATAGTAACTATGGCTACACCTTC	CASSRTDSNYGYTF
TRBV24-1	TRBJ2-3	TRBD1	many	TGTGCCACCAGTGACCCGAACGGACAGGGAAGGGATACGCAGTATTTT	CATSDPNGQGRDTQYF
TRBV7-2	TRBJ2-7	NA	many	TGTGCCAGCAGCTTCTCATGGGGGACGGCGGAGCAGTACTTC	CASSFSWGTAEQYF
TRBV5-4	TRBJ2-3	NA	NA	TGTGCCAGCAGCTTGGCTGGAGGGAGAGGAGATACGCAGTATTTT	CASSLAGGRGDTQYF
TRBV7-2	TRBJ1-2	NA	many	TGTGCCAGCAGACATCCGGGGCGCTCTACTAACTATGGCTACACCTTC	CASRHPGRSTNYGYTF
TRBV9	TRBJ1-5	TRBD1	few	TGTGCCAGCAGCGCAGACAGGGCGGGTCAGCCCCAGCATTTT	CASSADRAGQPQHF
TRBV7-9	TRBJ2-5	TRBD2	many	TGTGCCAGCGTGGAAACTAGCGGGGGCCCTACCACCCAAGAGACCCAGTACTTC	CASVETSGGPTTQETQYF
TRBV27	TRBJ1-5	NA	few	TGTGCCAGCAGCCTCGGGACTCTTGGGGATCAGCCCCAGCATTTT	CASSLGTLGDQPQHF
TRBV7-2	TRBJ1-2	NA	many	TGTGCCAGCAGCTTAATCCAGGGGAAATATGGCTACACCTTC	CASSLIQGKYGYTF
TRBV28	TRBJ2-7	NA	many	TGTGCCAGCAGCGAAGGGGTCCACGAGCAGTACTTC	CASSEGVHEQYF
TRBV20-1	TRBJ2-3	TRBD2	NA	TGCAGTGCTGGCCCTCAGCGGGGGATCACAGATACGCAGTATTTT	CSAGPQRGITDTQYF
TRBV7-2	TRBJ2-3	TRBD2	many	TGTGCCAGCAGCTTAGTAGCTGGCGGGGGGTCAAACACAGATACGCAGTATTTT	CASSLVAGGGSNTDTQYF
TRBV2	TRBJ1-1	NA	many	TGTGCCAGCAGTGAGGTTACAGACTGGAACACTGAAGCTTTCTTT	CASSEVTDWNTEAFF
TRBV25-1	TRBJ1-1	TRBD1	many	TGTGCCGAGCACAGGGGGACTGAAGCTTTCTTT	CAEHRGTEAFF
TRBV20-1	TRBJ1-5	NA	NA	TGCAGTGCTACTATGGCACAGGGTAGGGATCAGCCCCAGCATTTT	CSATMAQGRDQPQHF
TRBV7-8	TRBJ2-3	TRBD1	many	TGTGCCAGCAGCCCAGACAGGGGAGTCACAGATACGCAGTATTTT	CASSPDRGVTDTQYF
TRBV28	TRBJ1-5	NA	many	TGTGCCAGCAGTTCTACAGGGCGTCAGCCCCAGCATTTT	CASSSTGRQPQHF
TRBV2	TRBJ2-3	NA	NA	TGTGCCAGCAGTGAAGATTTAGCAGATACGCAGTATTTT	CASSEDLADTQYF
TRBV5-5	TRBJ1-3	NA	many	TGTGCCAGCAGCTTGGCCCGCGGCGCCTCTGGAAACACCATATATTTT	CASSLARGASGNTIYF
TRBV28	TRBJ2-2	TRBD2	NA	TGTGCCAGCAGTTTCCCGGGGGGTCCCGGGGAGCTGTTTTTT	CASSFPGGPGELFF
TRBV7-9	TRBJ1-3	NA	many	TGTGCCAGCAGCTTACCCGACAGCGAACCCTCTGGAAACACCATATATTTT	CASSLPDSEPSGNTIYF
TRBV28	TRBJ2-7	NA	many	TGTGCCAGCAGTTTATTGACAGGAGCGGCGCCACCCGAGCAGTACTTC	CASSLLTGAAPPEQYF
TRBV7-9	TRBJ2-2	TRBD1	many	TGTGCCAGCAGCCCCACAGGGGCCGGGGAGCTGTTTTTT	CASSPTGAGELFF
TRBV7-2	TRBJ1-2	NA	many	TGTGCCAGCAGCTTATATCAGGGCCTGGGAAATGGCTACACCTTC	CASSLYQGLGNGYTF
TRBV28	TRBJ2-1	NA	many	TGTGCCAGTTCCGGGGGGCCTTACAATGAGCAGTTCTTC	CASSGGPYNEQFF
TRBV6-5	TRBJ2-7	NA	many	TGTGCCAGCAGTTACACGGACGGACCCTACGAGCAGTACTTC	CASSYTDGPYEQYF
TRBV5-1	TRBJ2-5	NA	few	TGCGCCAGCAGACCCGCCCTTAGATACAGCGAGGGGGAGACCCAGTACTTC	CASRPALRYSEGETQYF
TRBV7-2	TRBJ1-4	NA	many	TGTGCCAGCAGCGAACAACTGGGGTTAGGGGAAAAACTGTTTTTT	CASSEQLGLGEKLFF
TRBV7-2	TRBJ1-2	TRBD1	many	TGTGCCAGCAGCCCAACGGGGACAGGGAACTATGGCTACACCTTC	CASSPTGTGNYGYTF
TRBV19	TRBJ2-1	NA	few	TGTGCCAGTAGTATAGATGCAGGTGAGCAGTTCTTC	CASSIDAGEQFF
TRBV11-2	TRBJ2-1	NA	many	TGTGCCAGCAGCCCACCTCAGGGAGGCTCCTACAATGAGCAGTTCTTC	CASSPPQGGSYNEQFF
TRBV19	TRBJ2-6	NA	many	TGTGCCAGTAGTGCCCCTGGGGCCAACGTCCTGACTTTC	CASSAPGANVLTF
TRBV7-2	TRBJ1-2	NA	many	TGTGCCAGCAGCTTAGAGGGGCTGACAGGCCTCTATGGCTACACCTTC	CASSLEGLTGLYGYTF
TRBV7-2	TRBJ1-5	NA	many	TGTGCCAGCAGCTTACAGGGCGGGGACCAGCCCCAGCATTTT	CASSLQGGDQPQHF
TRBV7-2	TRBJ2-7	NA	many	TGTGCCAGCAGCCCCGCCTACGAGCAGTACTTC	CASSPAYEQYF